This TCR beta chain was sequenced for a study of T cells in tuberculosis. TCRdb keeps only in-frame clones here, not all; method: immunoSEQ multiplex PCR. This sample yields 25,000 to 40,000 clones, of which 87% are seen a single time; almost 5.5% belongs to the top ten. Regarding time point: new active TB diagnosis, blood taken before or within 7 days of starting treatment. The sequences come from PBMCs, collected at tuberculosis diagnosis. This receptor was taken from an adult with tuberculosis.

The CDR3 protein is CATSREGSRAEAFF. The CDR3 region has the DNA TGTGCCACCAGCAGAGAGGGCAGCCGAGCTGAAGCTTTCTTT. This chain joins TRBV15 and TRBJ1-1; no definite D call. V was trimmed by 0 bases and J by 6 bases, leaving 11 bases between them. CDR3 length: 14 residues. Germline V gene data show CDR1 as LNHNV and CDR2 as YYDKDF (reference sequence). The full variable domain, in which reference TRBV15 and TRBJ1-1 provide the parts outside the CDR3, is DAMVIQNPRYQVTQFGKPVTLSCSQTLNHNVMYWYQQKSSQAPKLLFHYYDKDFNNEADTPDNFQSRRPNTSFCFLDIRSPGLGDTAMYLCATSREGSRAEAFFGQGTRLTVV.